One sample yielded the 16 T cell receptor beta chains listed below, sequenced in a study of shared clonotypes between healthy human individuals. CD45RO-negative CD8 cells positively selected for CCR7 made up the naive population, which excluded terminally differentiated effector memory CD45RA+ cells. Generated by immunoSEQ multiplex PCR, the TCRdb table keeps only in-frame clones and is missing some. The sample has 2 million to 2.5 million clones, about 95% seen once. Sequencing was performed on naive CD8+ T cells sorted from blood. The receptors were gathered from a man younger than 35 in good health.

The rearrangement uses TRBV7-2 and TRBJ2-7; TRBD1 aligns across 11 bases. Germline V gene lookup returns CDR1 SGHTA and CDR2 FQGNSA. This CDR3 region has 14 residues. V shed 6 bases, J shed 4 bases, and the junction held 5 bases outside the gene matches. The CDR3 loop is CASRVGTGGYEQYF. The CDR3, as DNA: TGTGCCAGCAGGGTTGGGACAGGGGGGTACGAGCAGTACTTC.

V is TRBV9 and J is TRBJ2-2; D is tentatively TRBD1 or TRBD2 (6 bases each). CDR1 and CDR2 (germline): SGDLS, YYNGEE. The CDR3 sequence is 18 residues long. The V gene lost 4 bases and the J gene lost 2 bases, with 21 bases spanning the gap. The CDR3 here is CASSTKEVGGLNTGELFF. CDR3 sequence (DNA): TGTGCCAGCAGCACCAAAGAGGTCGGGGGCCTTAACACCGGGGAGCTGTTTTTT. The whole variable domain, filled in from reference TRBV9 and TRBJ2-2, reads DSGVTQTPKHLITATGQRVTLRCSPRSGDLSVYWYQQSLDQGLQFLIQYYNGEERAKGNILERFSAQQFPDLHSELNLSSLELGDSALYFCASSTKEVGGLNTGELFFGEGSRLTVL.

This clone was found once. One junction end does not reproduce the germline sequence, and a read error may be involved. Other nucleotide sequences from this sample produce the same CDR3. The rearrangement uses TRBV7-7 and TRBJ2-3; D gene unclear. Per germline, CDR1 SSHAT and CDR2 FNYEAQ (reference sequence). The CDR3 totals 13 residues. In DNA form, the CDR3 reads TGTGCTAGCAGCTTAGAGGTTACAGATACGCAGTATTTT. It codes for CASSLEVTDTQYF.

The chain uses TRBV27 and TRBJ2-2; no definite D call. Germline V gene sequence: CDR1 MNHEY, CDR2 SMNVEV (reference sequence). The CDR3 spans 16 residues. The germline V and J ends were trimmed by 5 bases and 6 bases, with 19 bases remaining between them. The CDR3 reads CASSTTLPNGPGELFF. DNA for the CDR3: TGTGCCAGCAGTACAACCCTTCCCAACGGGCCCGGGGAGCTGTTTTTT.

The chain uses TRBV9 and TRBJ2-7; TRBD1 aligns across 7 bases. Germline trimming cut 0 bases from V and 4 bases from J; bases unmatched to any gene: 7. The CDR3 consists of 15 residues. Germline values: CDR1 SGDLS, CDR2 YYNGEE. DNA for the CDR3: TGTGCCAGCAGCGTAGTGGAGACAGGGCGGTACGAGCAGTACTTC. This codes for CASSVVETGRYEQYF.

The chain recombines TRBV7-3 with TRBJ2-3; 10 nucleotides match TRBD2. Germline V gene lookup returns CDR1 SGHTA and CDR2 FQGTGA. V trimming: 2 bases; J trimming: 2 bases; junction bases outside the gene matches: 4. The length of the CDR3 is 16 residues. In DNA, the CDR3 is TGTGCCAGCAGCTTAGGACTAGCGGAGCCCACAGATACGCAGTATTTT. Translating gives CASSLGLAEPTDTQYF.

To note about this clone: Other DNA variants within this sample encode the same CDR3. This chain's CDR3 is CASSLGDTQYF. The CDR3 DNA is TGTGCCAGCAGCCTGGGGGATACGCAGTATTTT. The rearrangement joins TRBV5-4 to TRBJ2-3; D gene ambiguous. V lost 4 bases to trimming and J lost 6 bases, with 6 bases between them. Germline CDR1 SGHNT, CDR2 YYREEE (reference sequence). The CDR3 loop spans 11 amino acids.

With respect to this clone: Other DNA sequences in this sample translate to the same CDR3. The chain links TRBV5-4 to TRBJ2-1, with TRBD1 matching over 8 bases. The CDR3 is made up of 15 amino acids. CDR1 is SGHNT, CDR2 YYREEE, per germline (reference sequence). The V segment lost 2 bases and the J segment 1 base; nucleotides outside the gene matches: 2. As DNA, the CDR3 is TGTGCCAGCAGCTTACAGGGGGGATCCTACAATGAGCAGTTCTTC. This sequence encodes CASSLQGGSYNEQFF.

The chain links TRBV14 to TRBJ1-2; D not certain. Trimming removed 4 bases from V and 4 bases from J, with 10 bases in between. The CDR3 consists of 13 residues. Germline-derived CDR1 and CDR2 are SGHDN and FVKESK. In nucleotides, the CDR3 is TGTGCCAGCAGCCTTTCTGCCGGCTATGGCTACACCTTC. It is translated as CASSLSAGYGYTF.

The chain uses TRBV9 and TRBJ1-3; 7 bases fit TRBD1. The CDR3 runs to 15 residues. The germline gives CDR1 SGDLS, CDR2 YYNGEE. The V gene end was trimmed by 3 bases and the J gene end by 2 bases; junction bases not matched to a gene: 5. The CDR3 DNA reads TGTGCCAGCAGCGGGACAGGCTTGACTGGAAACACCATATATTTT. Translation gives CASSGTGLTGNTIYF.

The chain joins TRBV11-2 to TRBJ1-3; D is ambiguous. The CDR3 loop spans 15 amino acids. The ends were cut back, 1 base at V and 0 bases at J, with 7 bases in the middle. Germline assignment: CDR1 SGHAT and CDR2 FQNNGV. As DNA, the CDR3 is TGTGCCAGCAGCTTAGGTCCCAGCTCTGGAAACACCATATATTTT. Amino acid sequence: CASSLGPSSGNTIYF.

This chain joins TRBV28 and TRBJ1-1; D is uncertain. Germline assignment: CDR1 MDHEN and CDR2 SYDVKM. Trimming stripped 4 bases from V and 11 bases from J, with 11 bases between. CDR3 length: 11 residues. The CDR3 bases are TGTGCCAGCAGTTCGATCTGGGCGGCTTTCTTT. Translated, it gives CASSSIWAAFF.

The chain links TRBV5-4 to TRBJ2-1; TRBD2 matches at 10 bases. CDR3 size: 16 residues. The V gene end was trimmed by 4 bases and the J gene end by 8 bases; junction bases not matched to a gene: 12. Germline V CDR1 and CDR2: SGHNT, YYREEE (reference sequence). The CDR3 here is CASSTHLAGEMHEQFF. The CDR3 bases are TGTGCCAGCAGCACCCATCTAGCGGGAGAGATGCATGAGCAGTTCTTC. The whole variable domain, filled in from reference TRBV5-4 and TRBJ2-1, reads ETGVTQSPTHLIKTRGQQVTLRCSSQSGHNTVSWYQQALGQGPQFIFQYYREEENGRGNFPPRFSGLQFPNYSSELNVNALELDDSALYLCASSTHLAGEMHEQFFGPGTRLTVL.

The chain combines TRBV19 with TRBJ1-1; a weak D match, TRBD1 (5 bases). The V end was cut by 6 bases, the J end by 5 bases, with 10 bases between. CDR1 LNHDA and CDR2 SQIVND come from the germline V gene (reference sequence). This CDR3 is built from 12 residues. CDR3 loop: CASSFGGTEAFF. DNA of the CDR3: TGTGCCAGTAGCTTCGGGGGGACTGAAGCTTTCTTT.

The chain employs TRBV7-9 and TRBJ1-2, with TRBD1 as a possible D gene (6 bases). The CDR3 consists of 14 residues. V was trimmed by 1 base and J by 4 bases, leaving 10 bases between them. CDR1 and CDR2 from the germline V gene are SEHNR and FQNEAQ (reference sequence). The CDR3: CASSLVGGAYGYTF. CDR3 in DNA: TGTGCCAGCAGCTTAGTGGGGGGGGCCTATGGCTACACCTTC.

The rearrangement uses TRBV27 and TRBJ1-6; D possibly corresponds to TRBD1 (5 bases). This CDR3 is 15 amino acids long. V lost 0 bases to trimming and J lost 6 bases, with 9 bases between them. The V gene's germline CDR1 is MNHEY and CDR2 SMNVEV (reference sequence). The CDR3 DNA reads TGTGCCAGCAGTTTATCGTTGGGGGGTAATTCACCCCTCCACTTT. It yields the protein CASSLSLGGNSPLHF.